Reported below is one TCR beta chain. Germline values: CDR1 DFQATT, CDR2 SNEGSKA (reference sequence). Trimming shortened V by 3 bases and J by 5 bases, and 13 bases separated the two germline ends. This CDR3 region has 13 residues. These data are taken from a study of blood T cell repertoires in COVID-19. Study as a whole: Sites in the United States, Italy and Spain provided acute and convalescent COVID-19 samples. Sources were T cells, B-cell-depleted T cells, or PBMCs; the material itself was cDNA or gDNA.

In the original workflow: Counts of nucleated cells, estimated from reference gene primer amplification, were obtained. TCRdb keeps only in-frame clones here, not all; method: immunoSEQ multiplex PCR. The V and J calls and clone size come from that table; D and trimming were worked out from the DNA. The table lists 70,000 or so clones, 70% to 75% of them singletons. The sequence came from a woman in her 70s with acute or convalescent COVID-19. Sequencing used peripheral blood. The V call is TRBV20-1, the J call TRBJ1-2; no clear D gene. In DNA form, the CDR3 reads TGCAGTGCTAGTGCGACTGTAACTTATGGCTACACCTTC. Translated: CSASATVTYGYTF.